This T cell receptor (beta chain) was sequenced during a study of type 1 regulatory T cells. The overall study: T-allo10 is a Tr1-enriched, alloantigen-specific CD4 T cell product made in vitro.

Per germline, CDR1 MNHEY and CDR2 SMNVEV (reference sequence). The CDR3 extends over 14 amino acids. V was pared by 6 bases and J by 2 bases, with 4 bases of the junction left unmatched. TCRdb itself ran the reads through MiXCR, one entry per CDR3 protein. The sample shows some 25,000 distinct CDR3 sequences, approximately 72% of them seen only once. The graft donor-derived T-allo10 cells reportedly recognize host alloantigens, are anergic, and suppress alloantigen-specifically. Comment on this clonotype: Its antigen is undetermined.

What was sequenced was cultured T cells, either the whole culture or a sorted T cell fraction (not recorded which). Subset indicated: Tr1-enriched cell product generated in vitro against host alloantigens. This TCR was sampled from a human donor in good health. The chain carries TRBV27 and TRBJ2-7; 10 positions match TRBD1. CDR3 DNA sequence: TGTGCCAGCAGGGGGACAGGGGCTACCTACGAGCAGTACTTC. It encodes CASRGTGATYEQYF.